The rows below give T cell receptor beta chains drawn from one sample of a study of cytomegalovirus exposure and HLA in healthy donors. The repertoire was sequenced with immunoSEQ multiplex PCR; TCRdb's copy has only in-frame clones and lacks some. The sample has over 150,000 clones; roughly 80% are singletons. Material: PBMCs. The receptor set was obtained from a girl aged 2 to 10 in good health and CMV-seropositive. Each CDR3 is given with its conserved first and last residue. The D gene is left open where the match is weak. Clone size appears in some rows only: once, few, many, or a class for an expanded clone.

NA,TRBD2,TRBJ2-2,TRBV19,CASSMGREIIGELFF,TGTGCCAGTAGTATGGGGCGGGAGATCATCGGGGAGCTGTTTTTT
once,NA,TRBJ1-1,TRBV27,CASSLSFAGNTEAFF,TGTGCCAGCAGTTTATCCTTTGCGGGGAACACTGAAGCTTTCTTT
NA,TRBD1,TRBJ1-2,TRBV6-7,CASNCAGDRGRDRDGYTF,TGTGCCAGCAACTGCGCGGGGGACAGGGGGCGAGACAGGGATGGCTACACCTTC
NA,TRBD1,TRBJ1-2,TRBV9,CASRPTGGSSYGYTF,TGTGCCAGCAGGCCCACAGGGGGCAGTAGCTATGGCTACACCTTC
NA,TRBD1,TRBJ1-1,TRBV4-1,CASSHAARTGVNTEAFF,TGCGCCAGCAGCCACGCCGCCAGGACAGGGGTGAACACTGAAGCTTTCTTT
NA,TRBD2,TRBJ2-2,TRBV7-2,CASSPVAGGIDGELFF,TGTGCCAGCAGCCCGGTCGCGGGAGGGATCGACGGGGAGCTGTTTTTT
NA,TRBD2,TRBJ2-3,TRBV9,CASSVRAGEQYF,TGTGCCAGCAGCGTTAGGGCGGGAGAGCAGTATTTT
NA,NA,TRBJ1-3,TRBV27,CASSFAQGYSGNTIYF,TGTGCCAGCAGTTTCGCCCAGGGTTATAGTGGAAACACCATATATTTT
NA,NA,TRBJ2-1,TRBV9,CASSVGTAHNEQFF,TGTGCCAGCAGCGTAGGGACAGCCCACAATGAGCAGTTCTTC
NA,NA,TRBJ1-4,TRBV18,CASSPRQVATNEKLFF,TGTGCCAGCTCACCACGGCAGGTTGCAACTAATGAAAAACTGTTTTTT
NA,NA,TRBJ1-2,TRBV21-1,CASSTPGGGYTF,TGTGCCAGCAGCACACCGGGGGGAGGCTACACCTTC
once,NA,TRBJ1-4,TRBV2,CASVLANEKLFF,TGTGCCAGCGTATTAGCTAATGAAAAACTGTTTTTT
NA,NA,TRBJ1-5,TRBV30,CAWEEGPNQPQHF,TGTGCCTGGGAGGAGGGACCCAATCAGCCCCAGCATTTT
NA,TRBD2,TRBJ2-7,TRBV9,CASSVAGTSGYEQYF,TGTGCCAGCAGCGTAGCAGGGACTAGCGGCTACGAGCAGTACTTC
NA,TRBD1,TRBJ2-7,TRBV28,CASSFRDRGSYEQYF,TGTGCCAGCAGTTTTAGGGACAGGGGGTCCTACGAGCAGTACTTC
NA,NA,TRBJ2-3,TRBV7-9,CASSLSGQPGDTQYF,TGTGCCAGCAGCTTAAGTGGGCAACCAGGGGATACGCAGTATTTT
medium-sized,NA,TRBJ2-5,TRBV5-6,CASSLRSDKSLTQYF,TGTGCCAGCAGCTTGAGATCCGATAAGAGTTTGACCCAGTACTTC
NA,NA,TRBJ2-5,TRBV21-1,CASSSSGTTQETQYF,TGTGCCAGCAGCTCCTCCGGGACAACTCAGGAGACCCAGTACTTC
NA,NA,TRBJ1-1,TRBV30,CAWSARGATEAFF,TGTGCCTGGAGCGCCAGGGGAGCCACTGAAGCTTTCTTT
NA,NA,TRBJ1-1,TRBV5-1,CASSSPRGGAEAFF,TGCGCCAGCAGCTCCCCGCGCGGGGGAGCTGAAGCTTTCTTT
NA,TRBD1,TRBJ1-2,TRBV18,CASSPGQAANYGYTF,TGTGCCAGCTCACCTGGACAGGCAGCTAACTATGGCTACACCTTC
NA,NA,TRBJ1-1,TRBV10-3,CAISGGRGARDTEAFF,TGTGCCATCAGTGGAGGGAGGGGCGCAAGGGACACTGAAGCTTTCTTT
NA,NA,TRBJ2-5,TRBV4-1,CASSQLPGLPQETQYF,TGCGCCAGCAGCCAACTACCGGGACTTCCACAAGAGACCCAGTACTTC
NA,TRBD1,TRBJ1-4,TRBV9,CASSGQGTTNEKLFF,TGTGCCAGCAGCGGACAGGGAACGACTAATGAAAAACTGTTTTTT
NA,TRBD1,TRBJ2-7,TRBV6-1,CASRHRGNEQYF,TGTGCCAGCAGACACAGGGGGAACGAGCAGTACTTC
NA,NA,TRBJ2-5,TRBV7-9,CASCGSGETQYF,TGTGCCAGTTGCGGTTCAGGGGAGACCCAGTACTTC
NA,TRBD2,TRBJ2-3,TRBV7-3,CASSYQGLAGVGDTQYF,TGTGCCAGCAGCTACCAAGGACTAGCGGGAGTAGGGGATACGCAGTATTTT
NA,TRBD1,TRBJ2-3,TRBV5-4,CASSLRTGTDTQYF,TGTGCCAGCAGCCTTCGGACAGGAACAGATACGCAGTATTTT
NA,NA,TRBJ1-2,TRBV28,CASSLMTGAETF,TGTGCCAGCAGTTTAATGACAGGAGCGGAGACCTTC
NA,NA,TRBJ1-5,TRBV4-1,CASSQVIRQDQPQHF,TGCGCCAGCAGCCAAGTAATCCGCCAGGATCAGCCCCAGCATTTT
once,NA,TRBJ2-2,TRBV29-1,CSVEGRGTGELFF,TGCAGCGTTGAAGGCAGGGGAACCGGGGAGCTGTTTTTT
NA,TRBD1,TRBJ2-6,TRBV5-1,CASSPGTGGAGANVLTF,TGCGCCAGCAGCCCCGGGACAGGGGGCGCTGGGGCCAACGTCCTGACTTTC
NA,NA,TRBJ1-4,TRBV18,CASSPSEKLFF,TGTGCCAGCTCACCAAGCGAAAAACTGTTTTTT
NA,TRBD2,TRBJ2-1,TRBV5-1,CASSRGLAGGGNEQFF,TGCGCCAGCAGCCGAGGACTAGCGGGAGGTGGCAATGAGCAGTTCTTC
NA,TRBD1,TRBJ2-3,TRBV29-1,CSVGWVDRTSTDTQYF,TGCAGCGTTGGGTGGGTGGACAGGACTAGCACAGATACGCAGTATTTT
NA,TRBD1,TRBJ1-2,TRBV5-1,CASSFLGQGYYGYTF,TGCGCCAGCAGCTTCCTCGGACAGGGGTACTATGGCTACACCTTC
NA,TRBD1,TRBJ1-2,TRBV4-1,CASSHRQGAWEKDGYTF,TGCGCCAGCAGCCACAGACAGGGGGCATGGGAAAAAGATGGCTACACCTTC
NA,TRBD1,TRBJ2-3,TRBV5-1,CASSQGQGGFTDTQYF,TGCGCCAGCAGCCAGGGACAGGGGGGATTCACAGATACGCAGTATTTT
once,NA,TRBJ2-3,TRBV7-8,CASSLSTGRGDTQYF,TGTGCCAGCAGCTTAAGTACCGGGAGAGGGGATACGCAGTATTTT
NA,TRBD1,TRBJ1-2,TRBV29-1,CSGTGTGEMGYTF,TGCAGCGGTACCGGGACAGGGGAGATGGGCTACACCTTC
NA,TRBD1,TRBJ1-1,TRBV10-3,CAIRGQGRLNTEAFF,TGTGCCATCAGGGGACAGGGTAGACTGAACACTGAAGCTTTCTTT
NA,TRBD1,TRBJ1-3,TRBV4-2,CASSPNPGQGRGNTIYF,TGTGCCAGCAGCCCGAACCCGGGACAGGGGCGTGGAAACACCATATATTTT
NA,TRBD2,TRBJ2-6,TRBV7-9,CASSLGTSSSGANVLTF,TGTGCCAGCAGCCTCGGGACTAGCAGCTCTGGGGCCAACGTCCTGACTTTC
NA,NA,TRBJ2-2,TRBV29-1,CSVKRDSSTGELFF,TGCAGCGTTAAGAGGGATTCGAGCACCGGGGAGCTGTTTTTT
NA,NA,TRBJ2-1,TRBV6-1,CASSEQAGLPPYNEQFF,TGTGCCAGCAGTGAACAAGCGGGCCTACCCCCCTACAATGAGCAGTTCTTC
NA,TRBD2,TRBJ2-2,TRBV4-1,CASSSGTKNTGELFF,TGCGCCAGCAGCTCCGGGACTAAAAACACCGGGGAGCTGTTTTTT
NA,NA,TRBJ2-5,TRBV7-9,CASSHRTAPTQYF,TGTGCCAGCAGCCATCGGACAGCCCCTACCCAGTACTTC